This T cell receptor beta chain was identified in a study of early T cells in non-severe SARS-CoV-2 infection (dated by TCRdb to the early 2020s). For the study in its entirety: Bulk RNA from unsorted whole blood was used for TCR sequencing, so alpha and beta chains could not be paired. The study at large found these results: VDJdb matching was skewed toward anti-spike CD8 responses, so virus-specific expansions were likely underestimated and private and CD4 specificities were missed.

The study was a case-control design nested within a healthcare worker cohort in London, UK, with weekly nasopharyngeal swab PCR tests and blood sampling. Healthcare workers were recruited during the week of the UK lockdown, between 23 and 31 March 2020, and followed weekly for up to roughly 16 weeks. The library was prepared using 5' RACE. Instrument used: NextSeq 500. To correct for sequencing error and PCR bias, the TCR library protocol tagged individual cDNA molecules with unique molecular identifiers. TCR alpha and beta chains were both sequenced, and the abundances of alpha and beta sequences in each sample were closely correlated with each other. Regarding the original processing steps: V gene, J gene and CDR3 annotation of TCR sequences was performed with Decombinator V4. TCRs were defined as expanded if a significant change between any two time points was detected under a Poisson model with p below 0.0001. TCR abundances were normalised to the total number of TCRs sequenced per sample and expressed as counts per million. MAIT TCRs were defined by TRAV1-2 paired with TRAJ12, TRAJ20 or TRAJ33, and iNKT TCRs by TRAV10 paired with TRAJ18. VDJdb, accessed on 1 November 2021, was searched for TCRs annotated for CMV, EBV and SARS-CoV-2, and TCRs annotated for more than one antigen were excluded. Using fastp trimming at Q25 and MiXCR clonotype assembly, TCRdb reanalyzed the public sequencing data and kept in-frame beta chains. For every CDR3 protein sequence, its rows merge into one entry that carries the most common genes and DNA. In this record, the V and J calls reflect TCRdb's handling and not the investigators' own analysis. This sample gives 55,000 to 70,000 distinct CDR3 sequences in total; 8% to 10% of them show up just once. The top ten constitute over 8.5% of the sample.

Ten or more counts support this clonotype. No antigen is known for it. The input lacks base qualities; no much larger clone sits a single base away. Relative to germline, V is 0 bases shorter and J is 2 bases shorter, with 5 bases between their ends. Including cysteine and phenylalanine, the CDR3 has 13 amino acids. The sequence is cut down to CDR3 DNA, 39 bases in frame from base 1. CDR1 and CDR2 were assigned from the germline V gene (reference sequence) as SGHNT and YYREEE. The chain joins TRBV5-4 to TRBJ2-5; no D segment can be confidently identified. The clonotype was recovered from an adult who was a healthcare worker with PCR-confirmed SARS-CoV-2 infection or an uninfected control (not recorded which). Sample: whole blood. In nucleotides, the sequence is TGTGCCAGCAGCTTGGACGGGCAAGAGACCCAGTACTTC. This codes for CASSLDGQETQYF.